Listed here are 30 T cell receptor beta chains from one sample, sequenced in a study of early T cells in non-severe SARS-CoV-2 infection. Via MiXCR, TCRdb re-called the 5' RACE reads, giving one row per CDR3 protein. The sample includes almost 30,000 distinct CDR3 sequences, more than 5% of them seen just once. Sequenced material: whole blood. Receptor source: an adult who was a healthcare worker with PCR-confirmed SARS-CoV-2 infection or an uninfected control (not recorded which).

The J gene is TRBJ2-2, the V gene TRBV5-1; 10 bases match TRBD1. The CDR3 sequence is 16 residues long. Trimming took 4 bases from V and 4 from J; bases not matched to a gene: 7. Germline-derived CDR1 and CDR2 are SGHRS and YFSETQ. CDR3: CASSQTGTGVTGELFF. The DNA for the CDR3 is TGCGCCAGCAGCCAAACCGGGACAGGGGTCACCGGGGAGCTGTTTTTT.

This clonotype was seen ten or more times. The chain employs TRBV28 and TRBJ2-2; TRBD1 is a possible D gene (5 bases). The CDR3 sequence is 14 residues long. The germline V gene has CDR1 MDHEN and CDR2 SYDVKM. Trimming shortened V by 4 bases and J by 4 bases, and 10 bases separated the two germline ends. For the CDR3, the DNA is TGTGCCAGCAGTTCGACAGCCGTCACCGGGGAGCTGTTTTTT. This translates into CASSSTAVTGELFF.

The sample holds many counts of this clonotype. J is TRBJ1-1 and V is TRBV7-9; 7 bases line up with TRBD1. Germline values: CDR1 SEHNR, CDR2 FQNEAQ (reference sequence). Trimming took 0 bases from V and 6 from J; bases not matched to a gene: 4. There are 14 residues in the CDR3. The CDR3 DNA is TGTGCCAGCAGCTTAGCGGGGGGACAGCCTGAAGCTTTCTTT. Protein product: CASSLAGGQPEAFF.

The sample holds many counts of this clonotype. The chain recombines TRBV6-5 with TRBJ1-1; possibly TRBD1 for D (5 bases). This CDR3 region has 16 residues. Germline CDR1 and CDR2: MNHEY and SVGAGI. V was pared by 0 bases and J by 4 bases, with 15 bases between. CDR3 region: CASSYSILGGGTEAFF. The CDR3 DNA sequence: TGTGCCAGCAGTTACTCGATACTGGGGGGGGGCACTGAAGCTTTCTTT.

By frequency in the sample, this clonotype is medium-sized. The CDR3 nucleotides are TGCGCCAGCAGCTTTGGGGACAGGGGTTACAATGAGCAGTTCTTC. Amino acid sequence: CASSFGDRGYNEQFF. The chain recombines TRBV5-1 with TRBJ2-1; 10 bases are a match to TRBD1. Germline loops: CDR1 SGHRS, CDR2 YFSETQ. V was clipped by 2 bases and J by 4 bases; unmatched bases: 3. This CDR3 is 15 amino acids long. Together with reference TRBV5-1 and TRBJ2-1, the CDR3 gives the full variable domain: KAGVTQTPRYLIKTRGQQVTLSCSPISGHRSVSWYQQTPGQGLQFLFEYFSETQRNKGNFPGRFSGRQFSNSRSEMNVSTLELGDSALYLCASSFGDRGYNEQFFGPGTRLTVL.

This clonotype showed up many times. The J gene is TRBJ2-7, the V gene TRBV7-2, with D possibly matching TRBD1 (6 bases). The CDR3 has 13 residues. Trimming shortened V by 5 bases and J by 3 bases, and 11 bases separated the two germline ends. The germline gives CDR1 SGHTA, CDR2 FQGNSA. Written as DNA, the CDR3 is TGTGCCAGCAGCATTCAACAGGGCTACGAGCAGTACTTC. Protein product: CASSIQQGYEQYF. Full variable domain (missing parts from reference TRBV7-2 and TRBJ2-7): GAGVSQSPSNKVTEKGKDVELRCDPISGHTALYWYRQSLGQGLEFLIYFQGNSAPDKSGLPSDRFSAERTGGSVSTLTIQRTQQEDSAVYLCASSIQQGYEQYFGPGTRLTVT.

The sample holds a few counts of this clonotype. The chain carries TRBV6-2 or TRBV6-3 and TRBJ2-7, with 8 nucleotides matching TRBD1. This CDR3 spans 15 amino acids. Germline V CDR1 and CDR2: MNHEY, SVGEGT. J gave up 5 bases and V 5 bases, and 11 bases lay outside the gene matches. CDR3 DNA: TGTGCCAGCAGTGACCCGGACAGGGTGATAAACGAGCAGTACTTC. Translated, it gives CASSDPDRVINEQYF.

This clonotype was seen many times. The chain is built from TRBV7-2 and TRBJ2-5; TRBD1 aligns across 7 bases. Trimming took 4 bases from V and 1 from J; bases not matched to a gene: 12. Germline loops: CDR1 SGHTA, CDR2 FQGNSA. The CDR3 is 17 amino acids. The CDR3 protein is CASSSPIDRALQETQYF. The CDR3, as DNA: TGTGCCAGCAGCTCCCCGATCGACAGGGCCCTCCAAGAGACCCAGTACTTC.

The chain employs TRBV28 and TRBJ2-3; D unclear. There are 15 residues in the CDR3. Per germline, CDR1 MDHEN and CDR2 SYDVKM. Trimming stripped 2 bases from V and 0 bases from J, with 9 bases between. The CDR3 sequence: CASSLRQTSTDTQYF. Here the CDR3 DNA reads TGTGCCAGCAGTTTACGACAAACTAGCACAGATACGCAGTATTTT.

This clonotype came up many times. The rearrangement links TRBV18 to TRBJ2-7; D ambiguous. The CDR3 runs to 14 residues. Trimming left V 3 bases short and J 0 bases short, with 9 bases between. Germline V lookup: CDR1 KGHSH, CDR2 LQKENI. The CDR3 is CASSPVDVSYEQYF. CDR3 in DNA: TGTGCCAGCTCACCTGTGGACGTCTCCTACGAGCAGTACTTC.

Details on this clonotype: A much bigger clone sits one base away, suggesting this may be a read error. The rearrangement uses TRBV5-1 and TRBJ2-1; 7 bases are shared with TRBD2. V lost 4 bases and J lost 7; bases outside the gene matches: 5. CDR1 SGHRS and CDR2 YFSETQ come from the germline V gene. This CDR3 comprises 13 residues. For the CDR3, the DNA is TGCGCCAGCAGCGTGGCGGGGGATAATGAGCAGTTCTTC. Its translation: CASSVAGDNEQFF.

In its sample, this clonotype was seen a few times. The chain links TRBV21-1 to TRBJ2-3; the table assigns TRBD1, which was not confirmed against the DNA. TRBV21-1 is an annotated pseudogene. The CDR3 is made up of 17 amino acids. The CDR3 DNA reads TGTGCCAGCAGCAACCAGGGCAGGGGGCTAGCGACAGATACGCAGTATTTT. Its protein is CASSNQGRGLATDTQYF.

This clonotype was counted at least ten times. The rearrangement uses TRBV20-1 and TRBJ2-2; D is possibly TRBD1 (7 bases). Trimming shortened V by 0 bases and J by 3 bases, and 11 bases separated the two germline ends. Germline CDR1 DFQATT, CDR2 SNEGSKA (reference sequence). This CDR3 region has 15 residues. The CDR3 protein is CSARDGRGDTGELFF. For the CDR3, the DNA is TGCAGTGCTAGAGATGGCAGGGGGGACACCGGGGAGCTGTTTTTT.

In this sample, this clonotype turned up a few times. The chain links TRBV3-1 to TRBJ2-1; possibly TRBD1 or TRBD2 for D (5 bases each). The V end lost 2 bases, the J end lost 9 bases, and 11 bases lay between the germline ends. The germline CDR1 and CDR2 sequences are LGHDT and YNNKEL (reference sequence). The CDR3 extends over 13 amino acids. Here the CDR3 DNA reads TGTGCCAGCAGCCAAAGCGTGAGGGGTGAGCAGTTCTTC. Encoded protein: CASSQSVRGEQFF.

This clonotype was counted only a few times. This rearrangement joins TRBV10-2 to TRBJ2-7; D assignment may be TRBD1 or TRBD2 (6 bases each). The CDR3 runs 13 residues. Germline V gene data show CDR1 as WSHSY and CDR2 as SAAADI. V lost 6 bases, J lost 6 bases, and 15 bases lay in between. The CDR3 DNA is TGCGCCAGCAGGGAGGGGGGAGTAGGCGAGCAGTACTTC. It translates to CASREGGVGEQYF.

As concerns this clonotype: This may stem from a read error, because a much larger clone lies one nucleotide away. V is TRBV6-6 and J is TRBJ2-7; TRBD2 is a possible D gene (6 bases). CDR3 size: 15 residues. Trimming removed 5 bases from V and 4 bases from J, with 18 bases in between. Germline lookup yields CDR1 MNHNY and CDR2 SVGAGI (reference sequence). The CDR3 here is CASSDTGTLSYEQYF. The CDR3 coding sequence is TGTGCCAGCAGTGATACCGGGACTCTTAGTTACGAGCAGTACTTC.

This clonotype showed up many times. The chain has TRBV7-6 and TRBJ2-3; weak D call: TRBD1 (5 bases). Trimming took 1 base from V and 3 from J, leaving 14 bases between them. The CDR3 is made up of 16 amino acids. Per germline, CDR1 SGHVS and CDR2 FNYEAQ. DNA of the CDR3: TGTGCCAGCAGCTTAGAGGGGCAAAGTGATACAGATACGCAGTATTTT. Protein product: CASSLEGQSDTDTQYF.

The chain carries TRBV7-6 and TRBJ1-4; D uncertain. Per germline, CDR1 SGHVS and CDR2 FNYEAQ. The CDR3 spans 13 residues. Trimming took off 2 bases at V and 7 bases at J, with 8 bases between the two ends. The CDR3 region has the DNA TGTGCCAGCAGCTTACGGCAGACTGAAAAACTGTTTTTT. It is translated as CASSLRQTEKLFF.

With regard to this clonotype: One end of the junction varies from germline; a read error may be responsible. J is TRBJ1-6 and V is TRBV6-6, with D hard to call. The germline gives CDR1 MNHNY, CDR2 SVGAGI (reference sequence). CDR3 length: 13 residues. CDR3: CASSTSENSSLHF. In DNA, the CDR3 is TGTGCCAGCAGTACCTCGGAGAATTCATCCCTCCACTTT.

This clonotype occurred many times. The rearrangement joins TRBV2 to TRBJ1-2, with 9 bases fitting TRBD1. The CDR3 is made up of 15 amino acids. Unmatched junction bases numbered 5, after V lost 4 bases and J lost 2 bases. The germline V gene has CDR1 SNHLY and CDR2 FYNNEI. This chain's CDR3 is CASSGGQGENYGYTF. The CDR3 region has the DNA TGTGCCAGCAGTGGGGGACAGGGTGAAAACTATGGCTACACCTTC.

The table lists this clonotype with many counts. The chain uses TRBV2 and TRBJ1-5; no reliable D call. The germline V gene has CDR1 SNHLY and CDR2 FYNNEI. V shed 6 bases and J shed 7 bases, with 13 bases lying between them. This CDR3 comprises 13 residues. The CDR3 here is CASRIQPWQPQHF. As DNA, the CDR3 is TGTGCCAGCAGAATCCAGCCCTGGCAGCCCCAGCATTTT.

This clonotype was seen more than once but under ten times. The chain joins TRBV12-3 or TRBV12-4 to TRBJ2-5; D gene unclear. Trimming removed 5 bases from V and 1 base from J, with 11 bases in between. The CDR3 covers 14 residues. The CDR3 loop is CASSPTSLQETQYF. CDR3 coding DNA: TGTGCCAGCAGTCCCACGTCCCTCCAAGAGACCCAGTACTTC.

The rearrangement joins TRBV4-1 to TRBJ1-2, with D unclear. Germline values: CDR1 MGHRA, CDR2 YSYEKL. This CDR3 has 15 residues. Trimming pared 1 base from V and 0 bases from J, leaving 9 bases between. The chain's CDR3 is CASSQGAATNYGYTF. As DNA, the CDR3 is TGCGCCAGCAGCCAAGGGGCCGCAACTAACTATGGCTACACCTTC.

A few counts support this clonotype. The V and J genes are TRBV12-3 or TRBV12-4 and TRBJ2-1; possible D gene TRBD1, 6 bases. V lost 5 bases to trimming and J lost 9 bases, with 14 bases between them. The CDR3 is made up of 13 amino acids. CDR3 residues: CASSAHRASEQFF. CDR3 coding DNA: TGTGCCAGCAGTGCCCACAGGGCCAGTGAGCAGTTCTTC.

This clonotype was counted at least ten times. The V call is TRBV7-2, the J call TRBJ2-7; no firm D call. V was shortened by 2 bases and J by 3 bases, with 14 bases between the two germline ends. The germline CDR1 and CDR2 sequences are SGHTA and FQGNSA. CDR3 length: 15 residues. The CDR3 nucleotides are TGTGCCAGCAGCTTATCTAGAATCAAAAACTACGAGCAGTACTTC. The encoded protein is CASSLSRIKNYEQYF.

This clonotype was seen many times. V gene TRBV4-3 combines with J gene TRBJ2-3, with 11 bases lining up with TRBD2. The junction had 5 bases not matched to a gene; V was cut back by 0 bases and J by 0 bases. From germline, CDR1 is LGHNA and CDR2 YSLEER. CDR3 size: 18 residues. The CDR3 nucleotides read TGCGCCAGCAGCCAAGACCCGACTAGCGGGACTAGCACAGATACGCAGTATTTT. Its protein product is CASSQDPTSGTSTDTQYF.

This rearrangement joins TRBV25-1 to TRBJ2-3, with unresolved D. CDR1 and CDR2 (germline): MGHDK, SYGVNS. The CDR3 is 15 amino acids. Deletions cut 2 bases from V and 2 bases from J, with 11 bases between. The CDR3: CASSESLQDTDTQYF. CDR3 DNA sequence: TGTGCCAGCAGTGAAAGTTTGCAGGACACAGATACGCAGTATTTT.

Only a few counts were recorded for this clonotype. This CDR3 is CASTPRPMTGHYSYEQYF. The CDR3 DNA reads as TGCGCCAGCACCCCCCGGCCCATGACGGGACATTACTCCTACGAGCAGTACTTC. The chain combines TRBV5-1 with TRBJ2-7; a weak D match, TRBD1 (6 bases). The CDR3 covers 18 residues. The V and J ends lost 6 bases and 0 bases respectively, with 25 bases between them. CDR1 is SGHRS and CDR2 is YFSETQ in the germline V gene.

This clonotype turned up a few times. The J gene is TRBJ2-7, the V gene TRBV6-2 or TRBV6-3, with D unclear. The germline CDR1 and CDR2 sequences are MNHEY and SVGEGT. Between the trimmed V and J ends, which lost 4 bases and 5 bases, there was a span of 6 bases. The length of the CDR3 is 11 residues. The CDR3 DNA reads TGTGCCAGCAGTTTCGCGGACGAGCAGTACTTC. Translating gives CASSFADEQYF.

This clonotype appeared many times. J is TRBJ2-5 and V is TRBV2; TRBD2 matches at 7 bases. The CDR3 extends over 15 amino acids. Losses at the gene ends were 6 bases for V and 2 bases for J; bases not matched to a gene: 9. The germline V gene encodes CDR1 SNHLY and CDR2 FYNNEI. DNA of the CDR3: TGTGCCAGCAGCCCCACCGGGACTACTCAAGAGACCCAGTACTTC. Translation: CASSPTGTTQETQYF.